Listed below are T cell receptor beta chains from one sample, sequenced in a study of T cell responses to AZD1222 COVID-19 vaccine. Profiled with immunoSEQ multiplex PCR; TCRdb holds only in-frame clones, not every one. The sample consists of about 120,000 clones, about 90% of them appearing once. The sequenced sample was peripheral blood, obtained on day 0 of AZD1222 vaccination. These TCRs come from an adult in good health. Both conserved end residues are part of each CDR3. A D gene is named only where the DNA matches it firmly. The size field is filled for only some rows; it gives once, few, many or a size class.

NA,TRBJ1-2,NA,11,TRBV30,CAWEGTYGYTF,TGTGCCTGGGAGGGTACCTATGGCTACACCTTC
NA,TRBJ2-7,NA,13,TRBV27,CASSGPGPYEQYF,TGTGCCAGCAGTGGGCCGGGACCCTACGAGCAGTACTTC
NA,TRBJ2-7,TRBD1,16,TRBV7-9,CASSPLGDRVSYEQYF,TGTGCCAGCAGCCCCCTCGGGGACAGGGTTTCCTACGAGCAGTACTTC
NA,TRBJ1-1,NA,15,TRBV5-1,CASSLWQGMNTEAFF,TGCGCCAGCAGCTTGTGGCAGGGTATGAACACTGAAGCTTTCTTT
once,TRBJ1-2,NA,11,TRBV6-5,CASGSYGGYTF,TGTGCCAGCGGCTCCTATGGTGGCTACACCTTC
NA,TRBJ1-4,NA,13,TRBV28,CAILQQEGEKLFF,TGTGCCATCCTTCAGCAAGAAGGTGAAAAACTGTTTTTT
NA,TRBJ2-7,NA,13,TRBV15,CATRGDNSYEQYF,TGTGCCACCAGGGGGGACAACTCCTACGAGCAGTACTTC
NA,TRBJ2-5,NA,13,TRBV6-5,CASKMTDQETQYF,TGTGCCAGCAAGATGACAGATCAAGAGACCCAGTACTTC
few,TRBJ1-6,NA,17,TRBV27,CASTSRWYEASNSPLHF,TGTGCCAGCACCTCCCGATGGTACGAGGCCTCGAATTCACCCCTCCACTTT
NA,TRBJ1-4,NA,19,TRBV12-5,CASGLLNGGQGKTNEKLFF,TGTGCTAGTGGTTTGCTAAACGGGGGGCAGGGAAAAACTAATGAAAAACTGTTTTTT
NA,TRBJ2-5,TRBD2,16,TRBV6-5,CASSYPGASAGVTQYF,TGTGCCAGCAGTTACCCCGGGGCTAGCGCGGGGGTGACCCAGTACTTC
once,TRBJ2-7,NA,12,TRBV30,CAWSSGGYEQYF,TGTGCCTGGAGTTCAGGAGGATACGAGCAGTACTTC
once,TRBJ1-4,NA,14,TRBV25-1,CASQHGWDNEKLFF,TGTGCCAGCCAACACGGGTGGGATAATGAAAAACTGTTTTTT
NA,TRBJ1-1,NA,11,TRBV7-9,CASSLGTEAFF,TGTGCCAGCAGCTTGGGCACTGAAGCTTTCTTT
NA,TRBJ1-4,NA,14,TRBV9,CASSVGIGGEKLFF,TGTGCCAGCAGCGTAGGGATCGGCGGGGAAAAACTGTTTTTT
NA,TRBJ2-3,TRBD2,17,TRBV4-2,CASSQEIPRGFTDTQYF,TGTGCCAGCAGCCAAGAAATCCCGCGGGGGTTCACAGATACGCAGTATTTT
NA,TRBJ2-4,TRBD1,15,TRBV28,CASSLTGVAKNIQYF,TGTGCCAGCAGCTTGACAGGGGTGGCCAAAAACATTCAGTACTTC
NA,TRBJ2-2,NA,14,TRBV2,CASRRDYGTGELFF,TGTGCCAGCAGAAGGGATTATGGCACCGGGGAGCTGTTTTTT
NA,TRBJ2-2,TRBD1,14,TRBV18,CASSPPDRAGELFF,TGTGCCAGCTCACCCCCCGACAGGGCCGGGGAGCTGTTTTTT
NA,TRBJ1-1,NA,16,TRBV18,CASSPNIWEDNTEAFF,TGTGCCAGCTCACCTAATATTTGGGAGGACAACACTGAAGCTTTCTTT
NA,TRBJ2-7,NA,14,TRBV27,CASRRTAGTYEQYF,TGTGCCAGCAGACGGACTGCCGGGACCTACGAGCAGTACTTC
NA,TRBJ1-5,TRBD1,15,TRBV5-1,CASSWGQGTNQPQHF,TGCGCCAGCAGCTGGGGACAGGGTACCAATCAGCCCCAGCATTTT
NA,TRBJ1-1,NA,13,TRBV12-3/TRBV12-4,CASSLRGSSAAFF,TGTGCCAGCAGTTTACGGGGGAGCAGCGCAGCTTTCTTT
NA,TRBJ2-7,TRBD1,15,TRBV5-1,CASSSTGDLGYEQYF,TGCGCCAGCAGCTCCACAGGGGATCTTGGCTACGAGCAGTACTTC
NA,TRBJ2-1,TRBD2,16,TRBV2,CASSEVRLAVYNEQFF,TGTGCCAGCAGTGAGGTCCGACTAGCGGTTTACAATGAGCAGTTCTTC
NA,TRBJ1-4,NA,14,TRBV5-1,CASSSSKDGEKLFF,TGCGCCAGCAGCTCATCGAAAGACGGCGAAAAACTGTTTTTT
NA,TRBJ1-6,TRBD1,11,TRBV30,CAWSQRTGHHF,TGTGCCTGGAGTCAACGGACAGGCCATCACTTT
NA,TRBJ2-3,NA,14,TRBV7-9,CASSFSGGLDTQYF,TGTGCCAGCAGCTTTAGCGGTGGGCTAGATACGCAGTATTTT
NA,TRBJ1-2,NA,14,TRBV27,CASSPGRVDYGYTF,TGTGCCAGCAGTCCCGGAAGGGTGGACTATGGCTACACCTTC
once,TRBJ2-7,NA,12,TRBV11-2,CASSADTYEQYF,TGTGCCAGCAGCGCGGACACTTACGAGCAGTACTTC
few,TRBJ1-5,NA,16,TRBV7-9,CASSPSGSEDGQPQHF,TGTGCCAGCAGCCCCTCGGGGTCCGAGGATGGTCAGCCCCAGCATTTT
NA,TRBJ1-5,NA,11,TRBV28,CASGGDQPQHF,TGTGCCAGCGGGGGCGATCAGCCCCAGCATTTT
NA,TRBJ2-7,NA,15,TRBV19,CASSSDSPPNYEQYF,TGTGCCAGTAGTTCAGACAGCCCACCGAACTACGAGCAGTACTTC
few,TRBJ1-2,NA,15,TRBV6-5,CASSSTGAGHYGYTF,TGTGCCAGCAGTTCTACAGGAGCGGGACACTATGGCTACACCTTC
NA,TRBJ2-7,TRBD1,15,TRBV5-1,CASSFGTGPGDEQYF,TGCGCCAGCAGCTTTGGGACAGGGCCGGGGGACGAGCAGTACTTC
once,TRBJ1-2,NA,16,TRBV5-6,CASSQDGGRFNYGYTF,TGTGCCAGCAGCCAAGACGGGGGGAGGTTTAACTATGGCTACACCTTC
NA,TRBJ1-1,NA,15,TRBV30,CAWSAWGGRNTEAFF,TGTGCCTGGAGTGCCTGGGGGGGAAGGAACACTGAAGCTTTCTTT
NA,TRBJ2-3,TRBD2,15,TRBV10-3,CAISGSSGGPDTQYF,TGTGCCATCAGTGGTAGTAGCGGGGGGCCAGATACGCAGTATTTT
NA,TRBJ1-2,TRBD1,16,TRBV28,CASSTKYRDRGQGYTF,TGTGCCAGCAGTACCAAATACCGGGACAGGGGGCAGGGCTACACCTTC
few,TRBJ2-2,NA,17,TRBV11-2,CASSLGWGRSNTGELFF,TGTGCCAGCAGCTTAGGCTGGGGGAGGAGTAACACCGGGGAGCTGTTTTTT
NA,TRBJ1-1,TRBD1,16,TRBV6-1,CASSGWTGDLNTEAFF,TGTGCCAGCAGTGGCTGGACAGGTGATTTGAACACTGAAGCTTTCTTT
NA,TRBJ1-1,TRBD1,15,TRBV10-2,CASSDPGQQNTEAFF,TGCGCCAGCAGTGACCCGGGACAGCAGAACACTGAAGCTTTCTTT
NA,TRBJ2-7,NA,15,TRBV6-1,CASSEAQLAPYEQYF,TGTGCCAGCAGTGAAGCTCAGCTAGCTCCCTACGAGCAGTACTTC
NA,TRBJ2-3,TRBD2,13,TRBV27,CASRAGGADTQYF,TGTGCCAGTAGAGCGGGAGGAGCAGATACGCAGTATTTT
NA,TRBJ2-7,TRBD2,12,TRBV18,CASSQAGEEQYF,TGTGCCAGCTCCCAGGCGGGGGAGGAGCAGTACTTC
NA,TRBJ1-5,NA,16,TRBV5-6,CASSLGRQGANQPQHF,TGTGCCAGCAGCTTGGGGCGGCAGGGAGCAAATCAGCCCCAGCATTTT
NA,TRBJ1-1,NA,14,TRBV5-1,CASSLGGSSGEAFF,TGCGCCAGCAGCTTGGGTGGGAGCTCTGGTGAAGCTTTCTTT